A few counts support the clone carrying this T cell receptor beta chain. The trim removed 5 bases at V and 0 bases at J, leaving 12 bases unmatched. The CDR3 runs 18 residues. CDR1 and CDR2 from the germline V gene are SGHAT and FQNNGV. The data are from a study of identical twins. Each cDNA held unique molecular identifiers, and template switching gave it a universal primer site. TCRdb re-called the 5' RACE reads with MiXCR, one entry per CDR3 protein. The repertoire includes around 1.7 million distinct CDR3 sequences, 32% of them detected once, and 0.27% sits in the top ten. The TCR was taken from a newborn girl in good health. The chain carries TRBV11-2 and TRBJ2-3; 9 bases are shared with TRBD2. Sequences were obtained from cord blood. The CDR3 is CASSPRQILAGSTDTQYF. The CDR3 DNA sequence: TGTGCCAGCAGCCCCCGCCAAATTCTAGCGGGGAGCACAGATACGCAGTATTTT.